Listed below are T cell receptor beta chains from one sample, sequenced in a study of blood T cell repertoires in COVID-19. Libraries were prepared by immunoSEQ multiplex PCR; TCRdb keeps only in-frame clonotypes and omits some of them. This sample yields approximately 240,000 clones, of which about 90% are seen a single time; about 1.9% belongs to the top ten. Sequenced sample: PBMCs or T cells enriched from blood (not recorded which). The origin of the receptors is a woman under 30 who had recovered from COVID-19. Each CDR3 is given with its conserved first and last residue. Fields, in order: V gene, J gene, clone size, D gene, CDR3 DNA, CDR3 protein. D genes are given only for firm matches. Clone size appears in some rows only: once, few, many, or a class for an expanded clone.

>TRBV3-1/TRBV3-2|TRBJ1-1|NA|NA
TGTGCCAGCAGCCCATCGGGTGGGTCCACTGAAGCTTTCTTT
CASSPSGGSTEAFF
>TRBV7-5|TRBJ1-4|NA|NA
TGTGCCAGAAGCGCACGGGACAGAAATGAAAAACTGTTTTTT
CARSARDRNEKLFF
>TRBV5-4|TRBJ1-2|NA|NA
TGTGCCAGCAGCTTGGGGGGCCGCTGGGATGGCTACACCTTC
CASSLGGRWDGYTF
>TRBV7-9|TRBJ1-2|NA|TRBD1
TGTGCCAGCAGCCCGACGGGACAGGGGGCCTATGGCTACACCTTC
CASSPTGQGAYGYTF
>TRBV6-5|TRBJ1-2|once|NA
TGTGCCAGCAGTTACTATGGGGGGTCCTTTGGCTACACCTTC
CASSYYGGSFGYTF
>TRBV18|TRBJ2-7|NA|NA
TGTGCCAGCTCACCGTATGAGGCCAGCTCCTACGAGCAGTACTTC
CASSPYEASSYEQYF
>TRBV7-2|TRBJ2-7|NA|TRBD2
TGTGCCAGCAGCCTGGTCGGGACTAGCGGGAACTCCTACGAGCAGTACTTC
CASSLVGTSGNSYEQYF
>TRBV5-6|TRBJ1-5|NA|NA
TGTGCCAGCAGCCCACAGGGTAGCAATCAGCCCCAGCATTTT
CASSPQGSNQPQHF
>TRBV15|TRBJ2-6|once|TRBD1
TGTGCCACAGCAGGGGGCTCTGGGGCCAACGTCCTGACTTTC
CATAGGSGANVLTF
>TRBV5-1|TRBJ2-2|NA|TRBD1
TGCGCCAGCAGCTTGGTTCAGGGGGACACCGGGGAGCTGTTTTTT
CASSLVQGDTGELFF
>TRBV4-2|TRBJ1-4|NA|TRBD1
TGTGCCAGCAGCCAGACAGGGGGCTCTCGTGAAAAACTGTTTTTT
CASSQTGGSREKLFF
>TRBV6-2/TRBV6-3|TRBJ1-2|once|NA
TGTGCCAGCAGTTACTCGCAGGGTAAAGATGGCTACACCTTC
CASSYSQGKDGYTF
>TRBV18|TRBJ2-5|NA|NA
TGTGCCAGCTCACCCTCCAGACTAGAATTCCAAGAGACCCAGTACTTC
CASSPSRLEFQETQYF
>TRBV29-1|TRBJ1-2|NA|NA
TGCAGCGTTGACTGGCCCCACAACTATGGCTACACCTTC
CSVDWPHNYGYTF
>TRBV3-1/TRBV3-2|TRBJ1-4|NA|NA
TGTGCCAGCAACCGGGCAGGGGTAGATGAAAAACTGTTTTTT
CASNRAGVDEKLFF
>TRBV10-1|TRBJ1-5|NA|NA
TGCGCCAGCACACTACGGGAGGGCGAGAAGCAGCCCCAGCATTTT
CASTLREGEKQPQHF
>TRBV4-2|TRBJ2-2|NA|TRBD2
TGTGCCAGCAGCCAAGTCGGGAGACTAGCAGGCACCGGGGAGCTGTTTTTT
CASSQVGRLAGTGELFF
>TRBV19|TRBJ2-7|NA|NA
TGTGCCAGTAGTACAGCCTACGAGCAGTACTTC
CASSTAYEQYF
>TRBV5-6|TRBJ1-6|NA|NA
TGTGCCAGCAGCTTGGCCGGCCGGGCGGGATCACCCCTCCACTTT
CASSLAGRAGSPLHF
>TRBV7-9|TRBJ1-2|NA|TRBD1
TGTGCCAGCAGCCCCAACGACAGGGGCTATGGCTACACCTTC
CASSPNDRGYGYTF
>TRBV19|TRBJ1-3|NA|NA
TGTGCCATCAAATCCGCAGGGTTACACTCTGGAAACACCATATATTTT
CAIKSAGLHSGNTIYF
>TRBV5-4|TRBJ1-1|NA|TRBD1
TGTGCCAGCAGCGCCCTGGGACAGGGGAACACTGAAGCTTTCTTT
CASSALGQGNTEAFF
>TRBV25-1|TRBJ1-1|NA|NA
TGTGCCAGCAATTCTGTCACTGAAGCTTTCTTT
CASNSVTEAFF
>TRBV9|TRBJ2-2|NA|TRBD2
TGTGCCAGCAGCGTAACTAGCGGGGGAAACACCGGGGAGCTGTTTTTT
CASSVTSGGNTGELFF
>TRBV21-1|TRBJ2-7|NA|NA
NA
CASSRFVAGGSYEQYF
>TRBV7-8|TRBJ1-6|NA|TRBD1
TGTGCCAGCAGCGACCGGACAGGCGACGGTTCACCCCTCCACTTT
CASSDRTGDGSPLHF
>TRBV28|TRBJ1-5|NA|TRBD1
TGTGCCAGCAGCCCAGGGGGGTACAATCAGCCCCAGCATTTT
CASSPGGYNQPQHF
>TRBV6-5|TRBJ1-2|NA|TRBD1
TGTGCCAGCAGTCGCACAGGGGTCCATGGCTACACCTTC
CASSRTGVHGYTF
>TRBV11-2|TRBJ1-1|once|NA
TGTGCCAGCAGCTCCCAAAATAAATACAGGGTCTCTGAAGCTTTCTTT
CASSSQNKYRVSEAFF
>TRBV7-8|TRBJ2-1|NA|TRBD2
TGTGCCAGCAGCTTAGCGGCGGGGGTCCTTTACAATGAGCAGTTCTTC
CASSLAAGVLYNEQFF
>TRBV7-8|TRBJ1-6|once|NA
TGTGCCAGCAGCTTAGCTCAGGGAAATTCACCCCTCCACTTT
CASSLAQGNSPLHF
>TRBV27|TRBJ1-1|NA|TRBD1
TGTGCCAGCAGTTTATCCCCCGGACAGGGAGGATCGAACACTGAAGCTTTCTTT
CASSLSPGQGGSNTEAFF
>TRBV28|TRBJ2-5|NA|NA
TGTGCCAGCAGTTTAGTTCCAGGGTTCGAGACCCAGTACTTC
CASSLVPGFETQYF
>TRBV5-4|TRBJ2-1|NA|TRBD2
TGTGCCAGCAGCTTGGGGCGGGAGTACTCTAATGAGCAGTTCTTC
CASSLGREYSNEQFF
>TRBV27|TRBJ1-1|NA|NA
TGTGCCAGCAGTTTTTCGGGGGTGGGCACTGAAGCTTTCTTT
CASSFSGVGTEAFF
>TRBV29-1|TRBJ1-6|few|NA
TGCAGCGCCAGGGTTACCTATAATTCACCCCTCCACTTT
CSARVTYNSPLHF
>TRBV14|TRBJ1-2|few|NA
TGTGCCAGCAGCCAATGGGGGAGGGAAGGCTACACCTTC
CASSQWGREGYTF
>TRBV5-1|TRBJ2-5|NA|NA
TGCGCCAGCAGCTTGTCCAGGAACCAAGAGACCCAGTACTTC
CASSLSRNQETQYF
>TRBV25-1|TRBJ2-5|few|TRBD1
TGTGCCAGCAGTGAATACCGAGGGACAGGGCAGGAGGAGACCCAGTACTTC
CASSEYRGTGQEETQYF
>TRBV5-1|TRBJ1-1|NA|NA
TGCGCCAGCAGCTTAGACGGGATGAACACTGAAGCTTTCTTT
CASSLDGMNTEAFF